This record covers a single T cell receptor beta chain. This clone was counted only a few times. No cognate antigen has been identified for it. No base quality values were provided; no much bigger clone lies one nucleotide off. The trial excluded patients who had a history of autoimmune disease or who were on systemic immunosuppression. Peripheral blood for TCR sequencing was collected from all dose cohorts at baseline, on cycle 4 day 1, and on cycle 7 day 1. The samples were taken from a phase I, first-in-human, multicenter, open-label dose-escalation trial of ivuxolimab. The trial enrolled adults with locally advanced or metastatic head and neck squamous cell, hepatocellular, melanoma or renal cell carcinoma. CD4+ and CD8+ T cells were sorted separately from peripheral blood before TCR sequencing. The CDR3 runs 14 residues from the cysteine to the phenylalanine. CDR3 DNA only is kept here, 42 bases in frame from base 1. Sequences LGHNA (CDR1) and YSLEER (CDR2) are obtained from the germline V gene. V was cut back by 3 bases and J by 1 base, leaving a gap of 7 bases between them.

This record comes from a study of OX40 agonist ivuxolimab in advanced cancers. General notes on the study: The costimulatory receptor OX40 (CD134) was targeted by ivuxolimab, a fully human IgG2 agonistic monoclonal antibody. Of the roughly 52 dose-escalation patients, hepatocellular carcinoma was present in about 20, melanoma in approximately 15, renal cell carcinoma in 9 and head and neck cancer in 9. Prior anti-PD-1, anti-PD-L1 or anti-CTLA-4 therapy was permitted, and checkpoint inhibitors had been received by approximately 39% of dose-escalation patients. Intravenous ivuxolimab was administered to patients every 2 weeks at six dose levels: 0.01, 0.1, 0.3, 1.5, 3 and 10 mg/kg. Peripheral TCRbeta sequencing was intended to test whether TCR sequence diversity was altered and clonal T-cell expansion was caused by ivuxolimab. The monotherapy dose-escalation portion (N = 52 patients) of the phase I ivuxolimab trial is reported in the paper. The dose-escalation cohort was roughly 87% male with a mean age of 60 years, ranging from roughly 23 to 85. Partial responses occurred in three dose-escalation patients: two with cutaneous melanoma and one with hepatocellular carcinoma.

The full study reports these points: At doses of 0.1 to 3.0 mg/kg, clonal expansion of both CD4+ and CD8+ blood T cells was observed from baseline to week 6. Low levels of normalized T-cell clonal expansion were also seen in some patients who did not respond. The antigen specificity of the peripheral T cells that underwent clonal expansion was not determined. In partial responders in the 0.1-3.0 mg/kg groups, normalized peripheral clonal expansion was found to be among the lowest, especially among CD8+ T cells. After ivuxolimab, more expanded clones were found on average in CD8+ T cells than in CD4+ T cells.

For sequencing of the TCRbeta CDR3 region, genomic DNA was extracted from the sorted cells. The immunoSEQ Assay was used for sequencing of TCRbeta CDR3 regions. Entries here come from immuneACCESS through TCRdb and include only in-frame sequences with V and J called. Some clones fail to appear in such tables; in the studies checked, an unresolved V gene covers under half of the shortfall, and the cause of the remainder is unknown. A total of roughly 92,000 clones appear in this sample, more than 80% of them only once. The ten most abundant clones make up less than 5.5% of the sample. This clonotype was obtained from an adult with an advanced solid tumor such as melanoma, head and neck, liver or kidney cancer. The receptor chain draws on TRBV4-3 and TRBJ1-3, with no D gene named confidently. The sequenced sample was CD4+ or CD8+ T cells sorted from blood, obtained in a trial of the OX40 agonist ivuxolimab. The CDR3 loop reads CASSQAGSGNTIYF. The DNA sequence is TGCGCCAGCAGCCAGGCAGGATCTGGAAACACCATATATTTT.